This T cell receptor (beta chain) was identified in a study of T-cell memory formation after mild COVID-19. Study conclusions and caveats: Pre-infection memory contained some responding clones, which suggested that cross-reactive memory had joined.

This clonotype has just a few counts. The antigen is undetermined. Libraries for TCRalpha and TCRbeta carried sample barcodes and unique molecular identifiers via 5'RACE. TCRdb re-called the 5' RACE reads through MiXCR, storing one row per CDR3 protein. The sample yields fewer than 300,000 distinct CDR3 sequences, 15% to 20% seen once. The germline V and J ends were trimmed by 0 bases and 6 bases, with 11 bases remaining between them. Looked up from germline, CDR1 is SGHRS and CDR2 is YFSETQ. There are 14 residues in the CDR3. This clonotype was sampled from a man between 18 and 35 years old who had mild COVID-19 (a few samples of this study predate the infection). Cell type and time point are not known. This chain joins TRBV5-1 and TRBJ2-3, with D tentatively TRBD1 (5 bases). Input material: PBMCs or a T cell subset sorted from them (not recorded which). In DNA, the CDR3 is TGCGCCAGCAGCTTGGTCCCAGACAGCGATACGCAGTATTTT. Translation: CASSLVPDSDTQYF.